Below, 18 T cell receptor beta chains from the same sample are listed, as sequenced in a study of vaccination and CD4 T cells after COVID-19. The sample's treatment: roughly 10-day PBMC culture with coronavirus spike peptide pools or control peptides (ViraFEST assay). For these TCRs, the target antigens are not known. The Oncomine TCR Beta short-read assay sequenced DNA from cultured CD4+ T cells. MiXCR was run by TCRdb on the PCR reads, yielding one entry per CDR3 protein. The data hold about 21,000 distinct CDR3 sequences, with 55% observed a single time. The sample consisted of CD4+ T cells from blood, cultured in vitro. Receptor source: a human donor who had recovered from COVID-19.

J is TRBJ2-2 and V is TRBV7-8; 12 bases are shared with TRBD2. Trimming cost V 3 bases and J 4 bases; bases outside gene matches: 3. The V gene's germline CDR1 is SGHVS and CDR2 FQNEAQ. This CDR3 is built from 16 residues. CDR3 amino acids: CASSFLAGGGTGELFF. The CDR3 region has the DNA TGTGCCAGCAGCTTCCTAGCGGGGGGGGGCACCGGGGAGCTGTTTTTT.

This sequence joins TRBV24-1 and TRBJ2-6; 10 bases agree with TRBD1. Per the germline V gene, CDR1 is KGHDR and CDR2 is SFDVKD. Trimming cost V 5 bases and J 2 bases; bases outside gene matches: 8. The CDR3 loop spans 18 amino acids. Here the CDR3 reads CATSARDRGGAGANVLTF. CDR3 sequence (DNA): TGTGCCACCAGTGCCCGGGACAGGGGAGGAGCTGGGGCCAACGTCCTGACTTTC.

V usage is TRBV18 and J usage is TRBJ2-5, with 7 bases matching TRBD1. The CDR3 has 14 residues. CDR1 is KGHSH, CDR2 LQKENI, per germline. Unmatched junction bases numbered 2, after V lost 3 bases and J lost 1 base. The CDR3 sequence is CASSPGQLQETQYF. The CDR3 bases are TGTGCCAGCTCACCGGGACAGCTCCAAGAGACCCAGTACTTC.

In this sample, this clonotype turned up once. This sequence joins TRBV7-9 and TRBJ1-5, with a possible D match to TRBD1 (5 bases). CDR3 length: 13 amino acids. Trimming cost V 3 bases and J 7 bases, with 10 bases left between them. Germline CDR1 and CDR2: SEHNR and FQNEAQ (reference sequence). The CDR3 region is CASSLGEVQPQHF. The CDR3, as DNA: TGTGCCAGCAGCTTGGGGGAAGTCCAGCCCCAGCATTTT.

The chain carries TRBV28 and TRBJ2-7; 8 bases line up with TRBD2. The CDR3 runs 15 residues. Looked up from germline, CDR1 is MDHEN and CDR2 is SYDVKM. Trimming cost V 2 bases and J 0 bases; bases outside gene matches: 3. The CDR3 loop reads CASSLPGGASYEQYF. CDR3 nucleotides: TGTGCCAGCAGTTTACCGGGAGGGGCCTCCTACGAGCAGTACTTC.

The chain recombines TRBV27 with TRBJ2-3; 10 positions match TRBD2. After removal of 1 base from V and 1 base from J, the junction contained 11 bases not matched to a gene. CDR1 and CDR2 (germline): MNHEY, SMNVEV (reference sequence). The CDR3 is made up of 19 amino acids. The CDR3 DNA is TGTGCCAGCAGTTTATGGGGCGGCGGGACTAGCGACCGCACAGATACGCAGTATTTT. Encoded protein: CASSLWGGGTSDRTDTQYF.

This clonotype turned up a few times. The chain recombines TRBV28 with TRBJ2-5, with D perhaps matching TRBD2 (6 bases). This CDR3 has 16 amino acids. The germline V and J ends were trimmed by 3 bases and 3 bases, with 17 bases remaining between them. CDR1 and CDR2 (germline): MDHEN, SYDVKM. The CDR3 DNA reads as TGTGCCAGCAGTTTGACCCCCGGGAGTGGGAAAGAGACCCAGTACTTC. Amino acids: CASSLTPGSGKETQYF.

This clonotype has only one observation. V is TRBV20-1 and J is TRBJ1-1, with 8 bases lining up with TRBD1. The CDR3 loop spans 15 amino acids. CDR1 and CDR2 from the germline V gene are DFQATT and SNEGSKA (reference sequence). With 2 bases clipped from V and 4 bases from J, the junction kept 9 bases outside the gene matches. The CDR3 sequence is CSARLGTGLGTEAFF. The DNA for the CDR3 is TGCAGTGCTAGACTCGGGACAGGACTGGGCACTGAAGCTTTCTTT.

This clonotype has a handful of counts. The chain combines TRBV7-8 with TRBJ1-3; unclear D gene. CDR1 and CDR2 from the germline V gene are SGHVS and FQNEAQ. V was shortened by 5 bases and J by 0 bases, with 11 bases between the two germline ends. This CDR3 is 15 amino acids long. The CDR3, as DNA: TGTGCCAGCAGCCCTCGGACCAGCTCTGGAAACACCATATATTTT. Translation gives CASSPRTSSGNTIYF.

This clonotype came up once. V and J are TRBV6-1 and TRBJ1-6; D might be TRBD1 (6 bases). CDR1 is MNHNS and CDR2 is SASEGT in the germline V gene. With 2 bases removed from V and 9 bases from J, the gap between germline ends came to 17 bases. The CDR3 contains 16 residues. The CDR3 protein is CASSEPARQAASPLHF. The CDR3 DNA sequence: TGTGCCAGCAGTGAACCAGCTCGACAGGCGGCTTCACCCCTCCACTTT.

The chain couples TRBV7-9 to TRBJ2-5; D unclear. With 3 bases removed from V and 4 bases from J, the gap between germline ends came to 3 bases. The CDR3 has 11 residues. The V gene's germline CDR1 is SEHNR and CDR2 FQNEAQ (reference sequence). This CDR3 reads CASSFGETQYF. The CDR3, as DNA: TGTGCCAGCAGCTTCGGAGAGACCCAGTACTTC.

The rearrangement links TRBV20-1 to TRBJ1-2; D remains ambiguous. CDR1 and CDR2 (germline): DFQATT, SNEGSKA (reference sequence). V lost 6 bases and J 6 bases, leaving 17 bases between the germline ends. CDR3 size: 13 residues. CDR3 sequence: CSAPQSAGHGYTF. The DNA for the CDR3 is TGCAGTGCCCCCCAATCGGCAGGCCATGGCTACACCTTC.

The rearrangement links TRBV19 to TRBJ2-6; D remains unclear. Germline CDR1 LNHDA, CDR2 SQIVND (reference sequence). The V end lost 0 bases, the J end lost 0 bases, and 6 bases lay between the germline ends. The CDR3 covers 16 residues. The CDR3 is CASSIDRGSGANVLTF. The CDR3 nucleotides are TGTGCCAGTAGTATAGATCGAGGCTCTGGGGCCAACGTCCTGACTTTC.

This sequence joins TRBV21-1 and TRBJ1-1; whether TRBD1, the table's D call, matches the DNA was not checked. TRBV21-1 is flagged as a pseudogene. The CDR3 contains 13 residues. This CDR3 reads CASERGGSTEAFF. In nucleotides, the CDR3 is TGTGCCAGCGAAAGGGGGGGGAGCACTGAAGCTTTCTTT.

The chain has TRBV9 and TRBJ2-1, with TRBD1 as a possible D gene (6 bases). Germline values: CDR1 SGDLS, CDR2 YYNGEE. Trimming took off 0 bases at V and 4 bases at J, with 14 bases between the two ends. The CDR3 has 16 residues. For the CDR3, the DNA is TGTGCCAGCAGCGTAGACGGACAGCGGCTGTACAATGAGCAGTTCTTC. Translation gives CASSVDGQRLYNEQFF.

This clonotype has just a few counts. The J gene is TRBJ1-2, the V gene TRBV7-2, with D perhaps matching TRBD1 (5 bases). CDR1 and CDR2 (germline): SGHTA, FQGNSA. This CDR3 is 14 amino acids long. V dropped 0 bases and J dropped 7 bases, with 12 bases sitting between them. The CDR3 nucleotides are TGTGCCAGCAGCTTAGCGTCAGGGAGGGGTGGCTACACCTTC. Encoded protein: CASSLASGRGGYTF.

This chain uses TRBV2 with TRBJ1-1; 7 bases are shared with TRBD1. Germline assignment: CDR1 SNHLY and CDR2 FYNNEI. With 6 bases clipped from V and 6 bases from J, the junction kept 10 bases outside the gene matches. There are 14 residues in the CDR3. This CDR3 is CASRDGTVGAEAFF. CDR3 nucleotide sequence: TGTGCCAGCAGGGACGGGACAGTTGGAGCTGAAGCTTTCTTT.

The CDR3 bases are TGTGCCAGCAGTTTAGCTCCCGGGGGAGGCGGTACTGAAGCTTTCTTT. This translates into CASSLAPGGGGTEAFF. The rearrangement links TRBV12-3 or TRBV12-4 to TRBJ1-1, with D perhaps matching TRBD1 (5 bases). V was clipped by 0 bases and J by 5 bases, with 16 bases between them. There are 16 residues in the CDR3.